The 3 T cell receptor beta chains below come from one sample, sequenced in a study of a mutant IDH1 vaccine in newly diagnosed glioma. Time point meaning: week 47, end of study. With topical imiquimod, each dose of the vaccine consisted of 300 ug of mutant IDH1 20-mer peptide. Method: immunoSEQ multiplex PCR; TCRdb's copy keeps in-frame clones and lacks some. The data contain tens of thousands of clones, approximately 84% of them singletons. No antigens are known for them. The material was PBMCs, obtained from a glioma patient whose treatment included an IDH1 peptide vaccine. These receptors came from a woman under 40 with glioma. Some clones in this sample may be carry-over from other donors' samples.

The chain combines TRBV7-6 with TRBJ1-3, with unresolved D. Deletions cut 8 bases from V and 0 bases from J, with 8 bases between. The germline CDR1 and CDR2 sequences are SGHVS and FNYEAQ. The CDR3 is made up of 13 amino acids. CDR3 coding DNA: TGTGCCAGCGGAAAGGGCTCTGGAAACACCATATATTTT. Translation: CASGKGSGNTIYF.

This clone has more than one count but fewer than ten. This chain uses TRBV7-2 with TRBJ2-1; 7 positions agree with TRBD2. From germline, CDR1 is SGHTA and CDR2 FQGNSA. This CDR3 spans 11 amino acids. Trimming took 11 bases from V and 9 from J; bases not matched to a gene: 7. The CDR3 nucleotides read TGTGCCGGGGGACGGGAGGTTGAGCAGTTCTTC. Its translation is CAGGREVEQFF.

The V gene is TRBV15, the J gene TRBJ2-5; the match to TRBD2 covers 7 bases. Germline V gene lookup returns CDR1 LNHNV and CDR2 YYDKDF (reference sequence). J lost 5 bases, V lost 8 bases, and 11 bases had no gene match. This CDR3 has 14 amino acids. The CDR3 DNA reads TGTGCCACCGCCGACCCAAGCGGGGTGGAGACCCAGTACTTC. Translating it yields CATADPSGVETQYF.